A few counts support the clone carrying this TCR beta chain. Its antigen is not known. CDR3 length: 13 residues. The germline V and J ends were trimmed by 5 bases and 8 bases, with 15 bases remaining between them. The data were obtained in a study of T-cell memory formation after mild COVID-19. Study information: Clusters were largely donor specific.

The study's findings and limits: Contracting CD4+ clones were located mainly in CM and EM, and CD8+ clones in EMRA. Prior to infection, memory already included some responding clones, suggesting cross-reactive memory joined.

TCR alpha and TCR beta cDNA libraries carrying sample barcodes and UMIs were produced by 5'RACE using constant-segment primers. Using its own MiXCR run on the 5' RACE reads, TCRdb lists one record per CDR3 protein. The data hold about 600,000 distinct CDR3 sequences, with approximately 21% observed a single time. The chain has TRBV12-3 or TRBV12-4 and TRBJ1-2; D may be TRBD1 (6 bases). The sequenced sample was PBMCs or a T cell subset sorted from them (not recorded which). The sequence was obtained from an adult woman who had mild COVID-19 (a few samples of this study predate the infection). Cell type and time point are not known. The CDR3: CASSLTGLVGYTF. In nucleotides, the CDR3 is TGTGCCAGCAGTCTCACAGGGCTAGTAGGCTACACCTTC.